The clone carrying this T cell receptor (beta chain) was detected once. This record belongs to a study of technical replicates of blood from several donors. V lost 5 bases and J lost 0, with 11 bases in between. Germline CDR1 and CDR2: SGHTA and FQGNSA. The CDR3 contains 15 residues. TCRdb's table, derived via immunoSEQ multiplex PCR, lists solely in-frame clones and lacks some. The sample lists about 68,000 clones; 95% to 97% were seen once. The sequence was obtained from a human donor in good health. Sequencing used T cells isolated from PBMCs. The chain employs TRBV7-2 and TRBJ1-3; no definite D call. The chain's CDR3 is CASSTDQFSGNTIYF. For the CDR3, the DNA is TGTGCCAGCAGCACCGATCAGTTCTCTGGAAACACCATATATTTT. The complete variable domain, with remaining parts taken from reference TRBV7-2 and TRBJ1-3, reads GAGVSQSPSNKVTEKGKDVELRCDPISGHTALYWYRQSLGQGLEFLIYFQGNSAPDKSGLPSDRFSAERTGGSVSTLTIQRTQQEDSAVYLCASSTDQFSGNTIYFGEGSWLTVV.